Sequencing of this TCR beta chain was carried out in a study of control samples from healthy donors and cancer patients. Data came from immunoSEQ multiplex PCR; TCRdb stores just in-frame clones and leaves some out. The sample holds 170,000 or so clones, approximately 92% seen once. The CDR3 is made up of 11 amino acids. Trimming shortened V by 9 bases and J by 7 bases, and 9 bases separated the two germline ends. Germline-derived CDR1 and CDR2 are SGHTA and FQGNSA. The source material was blood. The chain uses TRBV7-2 and TRBJ2-2; no firm D call. The sequence was collected from a man between 18 and 35 years old in good health. CDR3 DNA: TGTGCCAGGGGGTGGGGCGGGGAGCTGTTTTTT. Protein sequence: CARGWGGELFF. The variable domain in full, with the rest retrieved from reference TRBV7-2 and TRBJ2-2, is GAGVSQSPSNKVTEKGKDVELRCDPISGHTALYWYRQSLGQGLEFLIYFQGNSAPDKSGLPSDRFSAERTGGSVSTLTIQRTQQEDSAVYLCARGWGGELFFGEGSRLTVL.